This paragraph reports one TCR beta chain. Its antigen is not identified. This sample stems from a study of beta chain features in type 1 diabetes. Study results and limitations: All four CD4+ subsets from Type 1 diabetes patients carried moderately but significantly shorter TCRB CDR3s. PCR might preferentially amplify shorter templates, equally in patients and controls.

CDR1 SGHRS and CDR2 YFSETQ come from the germline V gene. Trimming pared 0 bases from V and 3 bases from J, leaving 16 bases between. The length of the CDR3 is 16 residues. The authors reverse transcribed all of the isolated RNA, so sequencing captured expressed TCRB transcripts. Sequencing used immunoSEQ multiplex PCR; TCRdb keeps in-frame clones, though not all of them. This repertoire shows tens of thousands of clones, over 40% found once; its top ten account for approximately 1.5%. The collection from each donor was one heparinised blood draw averaging about 116 mL. The sample was Tregs from blood. The chain carries TRBV5-1 and TRBJ2-7; tentative D call: TRBD2 (5 bases). This TCR was sampled from a man aged 25 to 40 with type 1 diabetes. CDR3 DNA sequence: TGCGCCAGCAGCTTGGCCGTAGTACGGGGTAACTACGAGCAGTACTTC. Translated, it gives CASSLAVVRGNYEQYF.